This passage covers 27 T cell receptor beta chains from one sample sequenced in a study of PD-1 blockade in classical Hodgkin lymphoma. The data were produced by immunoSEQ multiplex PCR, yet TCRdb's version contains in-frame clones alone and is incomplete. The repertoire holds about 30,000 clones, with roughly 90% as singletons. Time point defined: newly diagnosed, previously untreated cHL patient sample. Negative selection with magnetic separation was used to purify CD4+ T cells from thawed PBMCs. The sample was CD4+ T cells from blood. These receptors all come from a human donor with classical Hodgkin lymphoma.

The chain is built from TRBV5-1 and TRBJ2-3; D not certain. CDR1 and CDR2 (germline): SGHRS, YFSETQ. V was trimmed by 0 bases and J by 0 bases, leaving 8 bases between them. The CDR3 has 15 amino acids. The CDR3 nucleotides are TGCGCCAGCAGCTTGGGCAGTCTCAGCACAGATACGCAGTATTTT. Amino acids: CASSLGSLSTDTQYF.

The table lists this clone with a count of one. The CDR3 region is CASSSGTGGEKLFF. The CDR3 nucleotides are TGTGCCAGCAGTAGCGGGACAGGAGGGGAAAAACTGTTTTTT. The V call is TRBV6-1, the J call TRBJ1-4, with TRBD1 identical over 8 bases. V was pared by 5 bases and J by 8 bases, with 7 bases of the junction left unmatched. The length of the CDR3 is 14 residues. Germline V gene lookup returns CDR1 MNHNS and CDR2 SASEGT.

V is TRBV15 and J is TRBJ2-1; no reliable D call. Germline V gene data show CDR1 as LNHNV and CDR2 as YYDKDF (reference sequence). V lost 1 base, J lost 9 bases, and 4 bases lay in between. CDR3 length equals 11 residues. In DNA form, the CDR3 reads TGTGCCACCAGCAGAGGAGGTGAGCAGTTCTTC. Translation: CATSRGGEQFF.

The DNA for the CDR3 is TGCAGTGCTGGGAGGGATGGCTACACCTTC. Protein product: CSAGRDGYTF. V usage is TRBV20-1 and J usage is TRBJ1-2; D gene uncertain. V dropped 5 bases and J dropped 6 bases, with 7 bases sitting between them. Germline CDR1 reads DFQATT; CDR2 reads SNEGSKA (reference sequence). This CDR3 is 10 amino acids long.

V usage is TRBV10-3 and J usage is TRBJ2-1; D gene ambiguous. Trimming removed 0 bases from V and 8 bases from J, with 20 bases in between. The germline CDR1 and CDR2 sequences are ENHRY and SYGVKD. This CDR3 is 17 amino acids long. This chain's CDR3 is CAISESDGGPVVDEQFF. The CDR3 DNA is TGTGCCATCAGTGAGTCTGACGGCGGCCCTGTCGTGGATGAGCAGTTCTTC.

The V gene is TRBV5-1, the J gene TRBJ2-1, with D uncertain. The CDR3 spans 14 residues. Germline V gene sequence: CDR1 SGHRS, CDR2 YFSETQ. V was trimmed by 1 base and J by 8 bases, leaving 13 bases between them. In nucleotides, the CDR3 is TGCGCCAGCAGCTTGTGGAACGGCGGCGATGAGCAGTTCTTC. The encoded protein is CASSLWNGGDEQFF.

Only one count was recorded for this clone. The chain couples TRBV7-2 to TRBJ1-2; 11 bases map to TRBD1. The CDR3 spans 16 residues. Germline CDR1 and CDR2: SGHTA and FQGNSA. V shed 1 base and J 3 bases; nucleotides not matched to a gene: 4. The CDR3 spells CASSLGGTGGYYGYTF. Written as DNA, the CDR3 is TGTGCCAGCAGCTTAGGAGGGACAGGGGGTTACTATGGCTACACCTTC.

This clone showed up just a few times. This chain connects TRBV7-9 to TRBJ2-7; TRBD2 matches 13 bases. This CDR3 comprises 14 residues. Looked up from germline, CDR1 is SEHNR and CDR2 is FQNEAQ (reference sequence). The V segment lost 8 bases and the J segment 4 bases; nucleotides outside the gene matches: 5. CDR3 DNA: TGTGCCAGCGGACTAGCGGGAGTAAATTACGAGCAGTACTTC. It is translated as CASGLAGVNYEQYF.

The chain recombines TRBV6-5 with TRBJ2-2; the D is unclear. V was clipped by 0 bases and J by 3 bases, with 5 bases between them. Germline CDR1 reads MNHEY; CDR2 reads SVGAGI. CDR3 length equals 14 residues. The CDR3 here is CASSYSWDTGELFF. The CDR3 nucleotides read TGTGCCAGCAGTTACTCGTGGGACACCGGGGAGCTGTTTTTT.

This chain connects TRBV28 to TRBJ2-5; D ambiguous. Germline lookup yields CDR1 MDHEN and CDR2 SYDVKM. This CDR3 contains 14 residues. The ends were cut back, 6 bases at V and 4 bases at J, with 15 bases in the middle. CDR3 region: CASSRIGVPETQYF. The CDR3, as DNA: TGTGCCAGCAGCCGCATTGGGGTACCAGAGACCCAGTACTTC.

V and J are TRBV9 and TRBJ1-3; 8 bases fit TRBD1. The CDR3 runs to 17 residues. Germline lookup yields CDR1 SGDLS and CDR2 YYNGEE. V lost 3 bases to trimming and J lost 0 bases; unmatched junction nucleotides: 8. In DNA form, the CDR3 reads TGTGCCAGCAGCGCCCGGACAGGGTCCGCCTCTGGAAACACCATATATTTT. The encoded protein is CASSARTGSASGNTIYF.

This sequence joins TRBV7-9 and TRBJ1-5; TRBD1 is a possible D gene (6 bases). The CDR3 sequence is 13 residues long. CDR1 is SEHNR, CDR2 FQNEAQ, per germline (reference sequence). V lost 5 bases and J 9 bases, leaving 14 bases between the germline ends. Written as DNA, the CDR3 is TGTGCCAGCAGCCCTCCCATAGGGGGGCCCCAGCATTTT. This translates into CASSPPIGGPQHF. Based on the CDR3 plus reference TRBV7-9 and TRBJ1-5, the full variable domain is DTGVSQNPRHKITKRGQNVTFRCDPISEHNRLYWYRQTLGQGPEFLTYFQNEAQLEKSRLLSDRFSAERPKGSFSTLEIQRTEQGDSAMYLCASSPPIGGPQHFGDGTRLSIL.

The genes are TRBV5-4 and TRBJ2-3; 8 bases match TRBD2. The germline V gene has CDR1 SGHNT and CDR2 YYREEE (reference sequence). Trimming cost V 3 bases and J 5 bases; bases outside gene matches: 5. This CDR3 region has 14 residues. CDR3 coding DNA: TGTGCCAGCAGCTCAAGCGGGAGTCTAGATACGCAGTATTTT. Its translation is CASSSSGSLDTQYF.

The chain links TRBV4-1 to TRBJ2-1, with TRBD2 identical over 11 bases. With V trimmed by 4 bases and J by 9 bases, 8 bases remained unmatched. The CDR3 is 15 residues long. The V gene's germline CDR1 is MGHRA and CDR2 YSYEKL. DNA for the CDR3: TGCGCCAGCAGCCGCCTTAGCGGGAGGGCGACTGAGCAGTTCTTC. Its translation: CASSRLSGRATEQFF.

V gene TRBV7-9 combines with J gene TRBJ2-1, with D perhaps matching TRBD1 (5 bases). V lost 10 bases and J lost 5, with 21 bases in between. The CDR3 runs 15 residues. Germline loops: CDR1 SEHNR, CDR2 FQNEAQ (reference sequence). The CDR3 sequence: CATQLPAGPHNEQFF. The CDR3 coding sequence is TGTGCCACCCAGCTTCCAGCAGGGCCCCACAATGAGCAGTTCTTC.

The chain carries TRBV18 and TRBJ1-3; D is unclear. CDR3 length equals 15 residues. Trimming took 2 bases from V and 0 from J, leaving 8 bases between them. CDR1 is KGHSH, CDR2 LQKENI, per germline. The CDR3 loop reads CASSPSATSGNTIYF. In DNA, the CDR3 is TGTGCCAGCTCACCATCGGCCACCTCTGGAAACACCATATATTTT.

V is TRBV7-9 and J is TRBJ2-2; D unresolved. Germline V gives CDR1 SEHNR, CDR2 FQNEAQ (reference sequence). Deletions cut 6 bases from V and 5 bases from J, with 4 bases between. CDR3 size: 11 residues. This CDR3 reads CASRGTGELFF. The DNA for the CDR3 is TGTGCCAGCAGGGGGACCGGGGAGCTGTTTTTT.

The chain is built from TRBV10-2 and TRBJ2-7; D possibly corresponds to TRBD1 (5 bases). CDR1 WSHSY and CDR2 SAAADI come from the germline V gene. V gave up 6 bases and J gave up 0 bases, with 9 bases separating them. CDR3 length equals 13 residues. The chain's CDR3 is CASSRASSYEQYF. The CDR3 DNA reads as TGCGCCAGCAGCAGGGCCAGCTCCTACGAGCAGTACTTC.

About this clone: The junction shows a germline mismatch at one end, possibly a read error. The DNA of the CDR3 is TGTGCCAGCCAAACCGGGCCGAGGGTGTCATTT. Its translation is CASQTGPRVSF. This chain uses TRBV6-1 with TRBJ1-1; D not certain. This CDR3 is built from 11 residues. The germline V gene encodes CDR1 MNHNS and CDR2 SASEGT.

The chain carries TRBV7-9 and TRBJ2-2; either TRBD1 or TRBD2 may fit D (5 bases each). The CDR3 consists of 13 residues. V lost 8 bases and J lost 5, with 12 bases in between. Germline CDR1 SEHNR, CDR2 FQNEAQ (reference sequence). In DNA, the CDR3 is TGTGCCAGCCGGGGAGAGGGGACCGGGGAGCTGTTTTTT. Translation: CASRGEGTGELFF.

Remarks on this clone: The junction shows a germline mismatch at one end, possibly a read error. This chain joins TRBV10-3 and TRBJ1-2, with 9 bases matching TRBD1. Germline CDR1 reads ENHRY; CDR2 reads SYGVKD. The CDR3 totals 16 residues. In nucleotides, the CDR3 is TGTGCCAGCAGTACCCTCCCGGGACAGGGTTCCTATGGCTACACCTTC. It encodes CASSTLPGQGSYGYTF.

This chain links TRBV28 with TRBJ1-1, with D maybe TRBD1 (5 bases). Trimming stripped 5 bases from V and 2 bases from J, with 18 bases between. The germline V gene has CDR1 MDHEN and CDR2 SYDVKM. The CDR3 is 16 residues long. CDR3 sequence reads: CASSPPPGFFNTEAFF. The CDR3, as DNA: TGTGCCAGCAGTCCCCCTCCAGGGTTTTTCAACACTGAAGCTTTCTTT.

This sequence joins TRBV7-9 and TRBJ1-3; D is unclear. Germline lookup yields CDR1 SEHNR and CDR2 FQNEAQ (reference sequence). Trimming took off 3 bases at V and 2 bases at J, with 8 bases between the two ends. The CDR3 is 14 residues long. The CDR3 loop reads CASSFVTPGNTIYF. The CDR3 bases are TGTGCCAGCAGCTTCGTAACTCCTGGAAACACCATATATTTT.

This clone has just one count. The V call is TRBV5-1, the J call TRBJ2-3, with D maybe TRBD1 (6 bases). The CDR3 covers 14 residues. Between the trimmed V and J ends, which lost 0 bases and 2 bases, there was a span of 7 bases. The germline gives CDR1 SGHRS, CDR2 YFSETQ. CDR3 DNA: TGCGCCAGCAGCTTGGGACAGGACACAGATACGCAGTATTTT. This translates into CASSLGQDTDTQYF. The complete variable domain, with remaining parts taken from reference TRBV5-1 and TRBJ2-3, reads KAGVTQTPRYLIKTRGQQVTLSCSPISGHRSVSWYQQTPGQGLQFLFEYFSETQRNKGNFPGRFSGRQFSNSRSEMNVSTLELGDSALYLCASSLGQDTDTQYFGPGTRLTVL.

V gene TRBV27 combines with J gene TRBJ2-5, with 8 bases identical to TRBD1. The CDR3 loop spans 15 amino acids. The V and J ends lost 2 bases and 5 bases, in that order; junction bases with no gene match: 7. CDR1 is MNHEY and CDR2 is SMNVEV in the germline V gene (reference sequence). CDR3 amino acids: CASSLIRGRMETQYF. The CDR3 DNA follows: TGTGCCAGCAGTTTAATCAGGGGGCGAATGGAGACCCAGTACTTC.

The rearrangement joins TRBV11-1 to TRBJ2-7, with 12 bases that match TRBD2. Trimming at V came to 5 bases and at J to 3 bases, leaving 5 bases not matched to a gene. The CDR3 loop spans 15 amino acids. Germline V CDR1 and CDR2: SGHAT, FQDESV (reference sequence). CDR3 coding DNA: TGTGCCAGCAGCGCCAAACTAGCGGGAGGCTACGAGCAGTACGTC. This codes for CASSAKLAGGYEQYV.

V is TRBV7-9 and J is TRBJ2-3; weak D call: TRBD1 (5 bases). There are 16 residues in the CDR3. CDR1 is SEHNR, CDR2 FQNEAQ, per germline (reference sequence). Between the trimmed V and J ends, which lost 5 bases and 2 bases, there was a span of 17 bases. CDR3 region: CASSMSRVSITDTQYF. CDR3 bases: TGTGCCAGCAGCATGTCCAGGGTATCGATCACAGATACGCAGTATTTT.